What follows are 26 T cell receptor beta chains derived from one specimen sequenced in a study of shared clonotypes between healthy human individuals. Clones were read by immunoSEQ multiplex PCR, and TCRdb kept only the in-frame ones, dropping some. In the table there are around 2.5 million clones, 90% to 95% of which are singletons. Specimen: naive CD4+ T cells from PBMCs. Subset specified: CD45RA+ positively selected. The receptor source for this set is a man between 18 and 29 years old in good health. Some clones in this sample may be carry-over from other donors' samples.

This sequence joins TRBV5-1 and TRBJ1-4; D gene ambiguous. Germline lookup yields CDR1 SGHRS and CDR2 YFSETQ. This CDR3 is built from 15 residues. V shed 3 bases and J shed 0 bases, with 9 bases lying between them. In nucleotides, the CDR3 is TGCGCCAGCAGCTACTCTACTGCAACTAATGAAAAACTGTTTTTT. Translating gives CASSYSTATNEKLFF.

This clone was found once. The chain is built from TRBV7-9 and TRBJ2-1, with 10 bases that match TRBD2. V shed 7 bases, J shed 7 bases, and the junction held 7 bases outside the gene matches. Per the germline V gene, CDR1 is SEHNR and CDR2 is FQNEAQ (reference sequence). CDR3 length: 14 residues. The CDR3 reads CASTSSGRGNEQFF. CDR3 bases: TGTGCCAGCACCTCTAGCGGGAGAGGTAATGAGCAGTTCTTC.

The chain combines TRBV7-8 with TRBJ2-5; TRBD1 might be the D (6 bases). Trimming took 5 bases from V and 8 from J, leaving 24 bases between them. This CDR3 spans 16 amino acids. Germline V CDR1 and CDR2: SGHVS, FQNEAQ. CDR3 sequence: CASSTNPARDTVTQYF. CDR3 DNA: TGTGCCAGCAGCACAAACCCCGCACGGGACACGGTAACCCAGTACTTC.

The V and J genes are TRBV19 and TRBJ2-2; tentatively, D is TRBD2 (6 bases). This CDR3 is built from 15 residues. V was clipped by 7 bases and J by 3 bases, with 15 bases between them. From germline, CDR1 is LNHDA and CDR2 SQIVND (reference sequence). This chain's CDR3 is CASKTGTLYTGELFF. The CDR3 nucleotides read TGTGCCAGTAAAACCGGGACTTTATACACCGGGGAGCTGTTTTTT.

This clone was seen a few times. J is TRBJ2-7 and V is TRBV7-3; tentative D call: TRBD1 (6 bases). Germline V gene data show CDR1 as SGHTA and CDR2 as FQGTGA. This CDR3 spans 14 amino acids. Trimming left V 2 bases short and J 0 bases short, with 8 bases between. This chain's CDR3 is CASSLGRGSYEQYF. The CDR3 coding sequence is TGTGCCAGCAGCTTAGGCAGGGGCTCCTACGAGCAGTACTTC.

This rearrangement joins TRBV29-1 to TRBJ2-5, with D perhaps given as TRBD1 or TRBD2 (5 bases each). V shed 6 bases and J shed 5 bases, with 13 bases lying between them. The CDR3 runs 12 residues. Germline V CDR1 and CDR2: SQVTM, ANQGSEA. CDR3 DNA sequence: TGCAGCGTCCCAACGTGGGGGGAGACCCAGTACTTC. Its translation is CSVPTWGETQYF.

V is TRBV5-5 and J is TRBJ1-1; perhaps TRBD1 as D (6 bases). Germline CDR1 SGHKS, CDR2 YYEKEE (reference sequence). The V and J ends lost 4 bases and 1 base respectively, with 14 bases between them. The CDR3 sequence is 15 residues long. CDR3 coding DNA: TGTGCCAGCAGCCGGGCAGGGGCGACGAACACTGAAGCTTTCTTT. Amino acids: CASSRAGATNTEAFF.

This chain joins TRBV30 and TRBJ2-2; 14 bases map to TRBD2. Germline V gene lookup returns CDR1 GTSNPN and CDR2 SVGIG (reference sequence). V shed 3 bases and J 3 bases; nucleotides not matched to a gene: 9. The CDR3 runs to 18 residues. CDR3 loop: CAWSPGTSGSVYTGELFF. Written as DNA, the CDR3 is TGTGCCTGGAGCCCCGGGACTAGCGGGAGTGTGTACACCGGGGAGCTGTTTTTT.

This clone is a singleton in its sample. The rearrangement links TRBV2 to TRBJ1-5; D perhaps matches TRBD1 (5 bases). Trimming stripped 8 bases from V and 2 bases from J, with 13 bases between. CDR1 and CDR2 (germline): SNHLY, FYNNEI. This CDR3 region has 14 residues. In nucleotides, the CDR3 is TGTGCCAGCGAGACGACAGTGGGCAATCAGCCCCAGCATTTT. Translating it yields CASETTVGNQPQHF.

This clone was seen just once. The chain carries TRBV5-1 and TRBJ1-1; 9 nucleotides agree with TRBD1. The germline V gene has CDR1 SGHRS and CDR2 YFSETQ. The CDR3 is 16 amino acids. Germline trimming cut 7 bases from V and 1 base from J; bases unmatched to any gene: 11. In DNA form, the CDR3 reads TGCGCCAGCTCACAACCGGGGACAGGGAGGAACACTGAAGCTTTCTTT. Translation: CASSQPGTGRNTEAFF.

This clone was seen just once. This chain uses TRBV18 with TRBJ1-2, with D perhaps matching TRBD1 (6 bases). CDR3 size: 15 residues. Between the trimmed V and J ends, which lost 3 bases and 3 bases, there was a span of 14 bases. Germline CDR1 reads KGHSH; CDR2 reads LQKENI. The CDR3 reads CASSPQQGGDYGYTF. CDR3 in DNA: TGTGCCAGCTCACCGCAACAGGGAGGCGACTATGGCTACACCTTC.

This chain connects TRBV4-1 to TRBJ1-3, with D hard to call. This CDR3 comprises 14 residues. Trimming shortened V by 4 bases and J by 3 bases, and 10 bases separated the two germline ends. CDR1 and CDR2 from the germline V gene are MGHRA and YSYEKL. The CDR3 sequence is CASSPLRDGNTIYF. The CDR3 DNA sequence: TGCGCCAGCAGCCCACTACGGGATGGAAACACCATATATTTT.

V is TRBV27 and J is TRBJ2-7; D may correspond to TRBD1 or TRBD2 (6 bases each). The CDR3 contains 15 residues. V was trimmed by 5 bases and J by 1 base, leaving 15 bases between them. The germline CDR1 and CDR2 sequences are MNHEY and SMNVEV (reference sequence). CDR3 in DNA: TGTGCCAGCAGTCCCCGGGGGCCCTGGTCCTACGAGCAGTACTTC. It translates to CASSPRGPWSYEQYF.

This clone occurred once. The CDR3: CATKQGANEQYF. Here the CDR3 DNA reads TGTGCAACTAAACAGGGGGCGAACGAGCAGTACTTC. The chain links TRBV28 to TRBJ2-7; TRBD1 aligns across 9 bases. Germline V CDR1 and CDR2: MDHEN, SYDVKM. There are 12 residues in the CDR3.

The chain links TRBV19 to TRBJ1-5; D call uncertain. The CDR3 has 15 amino acids. V was trimmed by 4 bases and J by 7 bases, leaving 17 bases between them. Germline CDR1 and CDR2: LNHDA and SQIVND (reference sequence). The CDR3 spells CASSSGAEAGQPQHF. In nucleotides, the CDR3 is TGTGCCAGTAGTAGTGGAGCGGAGGCGGGACAGCCCCAGCATTTT.

The chain combines TRBV7-2 with TRBJ2-1; TRBD2 matches at 8 bases. V lost 5 bases, J lost 4 bases, and 4 bases stayed unmatched. This CDR3 region has 14 residues. Germline V gene data show CDR1 as SGHTA and CDR2 as FQGNSA. The CDR3: CASSKGLDYNEQFF. The CDR3 DNA reads TGTGCCAGCAGCAAGGGACTAGATTACAATGAGCAGTTCTTC.

The chain uses TRBV10-3 and TRBJ1-5, with D unclear. Looked up from germline, CDR1 is ENHRY and CDR2 is SYGVKD. V was cut by 11 bases and J by 6 bases, with 14 bases left in between. The CDR3 spans 12 residues. This CDR3 reads CAVPRWVQPQHF. The CDR3 coding sequence is TGTGCCGTCCCGAGGTGGGTTCAGCCCCAGCATTTT.

The chain uses TRBV2 and TRBJ2-3; possible D gene TRBD2, 6 bases. V lost 6 bases, J lost 4 bases, and 8 bases lay in between. This CDR3 comprises 12 residues. Germline V gene lookup returns CDR1 SNHLY and CDR2 FYNNEI. The CDR3 region has the DNA TGTGCCAGCAGGGGCGGGGCAGATACGCAGTATTTT. Translated: CASRGGADTQYF.

The V call is TRBV28, the J call TRBJ2-7; 10 nucleotides match TRBD2. CDR1 is MDHEN and CDR2 is SYDVKM in the germline V gene. CDR3 length equals 15 residues. The junction had 8 bases not matched to a gene; V was cut back by 3 bases and J by 6 bases. The CDR3 region is CASSFGAGGPIEQYF. CDR3 nucleotides: TGTGCCAGCAGTTTTGGAGCGGGAGGGCCAATCGAGCAGTACTTC.

The chain uses TRBV4-1 and TRBJ2-7; maybe TRBD2 (7 bases). The germline V gene has CDR1 MGHRA and CDR2 YSYEKL. This CDR3 is 14 amino acids long. Trimming stripped 0 bases from V and 7 bases from J, with 13 bases between. The CDR3: CASSQERGGREQYF. In nucleotides, the CDR3 is TGCGCCAGCAGCCAAGAAAGGGGGGGTAGAGAGCAGTACTTC.

The genes are TRBV29-1 and TRBJ2-7; D call uncertain. Germline-derived CDR1 and CDR2 are SQVTM and ANQGSEA. CDR3 length equals 12 residues. The V and J ends lost 4 bases and 5 bases respectively, with 12 bases between them. CDR3 bases: TGCAGCGTTGGGCCCCGTCGGAACGAGCAGTACTTC. It translates to CSVGPRRNEQYF.

This chain connects TRBV7-2 to TRBJ2-5, with D tentatively TRBD2 (5 bases). V was trimmed by 0 bases and J by 4 bases, leaving 9 bases between them. The CDR3 loop spans 14 amino acids. Germline V gene lookup returns CDR1 SGHTA and CDR2 FQGNSA. This CDR3 is CASSLANRGETQYF. The CDR3 DNA sequence: TGTGCCAGCAGCTTAGCGAATCGGGGAGAGACCCAGTACTTC. Full variable domain (missing parts from reference TRBV7-2 and TRBJ2-5): GAGVSQSPSNKVTEKGKDVELRCDPISGHTALYWYRQSLGQGLEFLIYFQGNSAPDKSGLPSDRFSAERTGGSVSTLTIQRTQQEDSAVYLCASSLANRGETQYFGPGTRLLVL.

This chain connects TRBV19 to TRBJ1-1; TRBD1 might be the D (6 bases). This CDR3 comprises 14 residues. The V gene's germline CDR1 is LNHDA and CDR2 SQIVND (reference sequence). Trimming stripped 9 bases from V and 2 bases from J, with 16 bases between. CDR3 loop: CASRSGRGNTEAFF. CDR3 DNA: TGTGCCAGCCGATCGGGCAGGGGAAACACTGAAGCTTTCTTT.

This rearrangement joins TRBV30 to TRBJ2-3; D remains unclear. This CDR3 has 12 residues. Between the trimmed V and J ends, which lost 2 bases and 3 bases, there was a span of 6 bases. The germline V gene encodes CDR1 GTSNPN and CDR2 SVGIG (reference sequence). CDR3 DNA: TGTGCCTGGAGTATCAATACAGATACGCAGTATTTT. This translates into CAWSINTDTQYF.

The rearrangement links TRBV7-8 to TRBJ2-6; D remains unclear. This CDR3 comprises 14 residues. V lost 2 bases and J 1 base, leaving 3 bases between the germline ends. The V gene's germline CDR1 is SGHVS and CDR2 FQNEAQ. The CDR3 spells CASSLFSGANVLTF. The CDR3 coding sequence is TGTGCCAGCAGCTTATTTTCTGGGGCCAACGTCCTGACTTTC.

The chain is built from TRBV7-9 and TRBJ2-5; D is uncertain. The length of the CDR3 is 14 residues. Germline values: CDR1 SEHNR, CDR2 FQNEAQ (reference sequence). V lost 5 bases and J lost 5, with 15 bases in between. The CDR3 DNA reads as TGTGCCAGCAGCCGAAGAGAGGCGGTGGAGACCCAGTACTTC. This encodes CASSRREAVETQYF.